This T cell receptor beta chain derives from a study of blood T cell repertoires in COVID-19. Background on the study: Nucleic acid was either cDNA or gDNA, and it came from T cells, B-cell-depleted T cells, or PBMCs.

The method was immunoSEQ multiplex PCR; TCRdb's version includes in-frame clones alone and lacks a portion of them. The table has 370,000 or so clones, 70% to 90% seen once. CDR1 and CDR2 (germline): SGDLS, YYNGEE. This CDR3 is built from 15 residues. V was pared by 0 bases and J by 2 bases, with 4 bases of the junction left unmatched. The V gene is TRBV9, the J gene TRBJ2-5; 7 positions agree with TRBD2. The source is a man aged 25 to 40 who had recovered from COVID-19. Input material: PBMCs or T cells enriched from blood (not recorded which). The CDR3 is CASSVVGGRQETQYF. Written as DNA, the CDR3 is TGTGCCAGCAGCGTAGTCGGGGGGAGGCAAGAGACCCAGTACTTC.